This is a list of T cell receptor beta chains from one sample in a study of T cells after posttransplantation cyclophosphamide. The method was immunoSEQ multiplex PCR; TCRdb's version includes in-frame clones alone and lacks a portion of them. Listed for the sample are approximately 13,000 clones, none seen a single time. The sequencing here drew on PBMCs, taken after allogeneic stem cell transplant with posttransplant cyclophosphamide. Receptors were obtained from a female patient between 40 and 55 years old who received an allogeneic stem cell transplant from an unrelated donor, was CMV-positive, and had acute GVHD only. Some T cells may trace back to the graft donor. CDR3s include the opening cysteine and the closing phenylalanine or tryptophan. Fields, in order: D gene, clone size, V gene, J gene, CDR3 DNA, CDR3 protein. D genes are given only for firm matches. Clone size is stated in some rows and not others, as once, few, many or a class when expanded.

D gene: .
clone size: many
V gene: TRBV4-3
J gene: TRBJ1-4
CDR3 DNA: TGCGCCAGCAGCCAAGAAAGGAGAGGGCTGTTTTTT
CDR3 protein: CASSQERRGLFF

D gene: .
clone size: .
V gene: TRBV5-1
J gene: TRBJ2-2
CDR3 DNA: TGCGCCACCAAGACCGCAGGAAACACCGGGGAGCTGTTTTTT
CDR3 protein: CATKTAGNTGELFF

D gene: .
clone size: .
V gene: TRBV5-1
J gene: TRBJ2-7
CDR3 DNA: TGCGCCAGCAGCCGGGACAAAGCCTACGGGCAGTACTTC
CDR3 protein: CASSRDKAYGQYF

D gene: TRBD2
clone size: many
V gene: TRBV7-7
J gene: TRBJ2-2
CDR3 DNA: TGTGCTAGCAGCCCAAGCGGGGGTAGTACCGGGGAGCTGTTTTTT
CDR3 protein: CASSPSGGSTGELFF

D gene: .
clone size: many
V gene: TRBV7-9
J gene: TRBJ1-5
CDR3 DNA: TGTGCCAGCAGCTTAGGAGCCCGACACGGCAATCAGCCCCAGCATTTT
CDR3 protein: CASSLGARHGNQPQHF

D gene: TRBD2
clone size: .
V gene: TRBV9
J gene: TRBJ2-2
CDR3 DNA: TGTGCCAGCAGCTCGCCTGCGGGAGGGCCGAACACCGGGGAGCTGTTTTTT
CDR3 protein: CASSSPAGGPNTGELFF

D gene: .
clone size: .
V gene: TRBV25-1
J gene: TRBJ2-1
CDR3 DNA: TGTGCCAGCAGTGAACTAGGCGGACACGATGAGCAGTTCTTC
CDR3 protein: CASSELGGHDEQFF

D gene: .
clone size: many
V gene: TRBV29-1
J gene: TRBJ2-5
CDR3 DNA: TGCAGCGTTGAGGGGGCAGCCCAAGAGACCCAGTACTTC
CDR3 protein: CSVEGAAQETQYF

D gene: .
clone size: many
V gene: TRBV27
J gene: TRBJ1-4
CDR3 DNA: TGTGCCAGCAGTTACAGGTCTAATGAAAAACTGTTTTTT
CDR3 protein: CASSYRSNEKLFF

D gene: TRBD1
clone size: many
V gene: TRBV19
J gene: TRBJ2-3
CDR3 DNA: TGTGCCAGTAGTATGGGGACAGGGCACACAGATACGCAGTATTTT
CDR3 protein: CASSMGTGHTDTQYF

D gene: .
clone size: many
V gene: TRBV2
J gene: TRBJ2-2
CDR3 DNA: TGTGCCAGCAGCGCCCTAGCCGCGGGGGAGCTGTTTTTT
CDR3 protein: CASSALAAGELFF

D gene: .
clone size: many
V gene: TRBV5-1
J gene: TRBJ1-4
CDR3 DNA: TGCGCCAGCAGCTTCGGGTTTAATGAAAAACTGTTTTTT
CDR3 protein: CASSFGFNEKLFF

D gene: .
clone size: many
V gene: TRBV30
J gene: TRBJ2-7
CDR3 DNA: TGTGCCTGGAGACCGGAACTACTCTCCTACGAGCAGTACTTC
CDR3 protein: CAWRPELLSYEQYF

D gene: TRBD2
clone size: few
V gene: TRBV5-5
J gene: TRBJ2-1
CDR3 DNA: TGTGCCAGCAGCCAACGAATAGCGGGAGCCTATGAGCAGTTCTTC
CDR3 protein: CASSQRIAGAYEQFF

D gene: TRBD1
clone size: few
V gene: TRBV27
J gene: TRBJ2-5
CDR3 DNA: TGTGCCAGCAGTCTCGACAGGGGGGGGACCCAGTACTTC
CDR3 protein: CASSLDRGGTQYF

D gene: TRBD2
clone size: many
V gene: TRBV4-1
J gene: TRBJ2-1
CDR3 DNA: TGCGCCAGCAGGTCGGGACTAGCGGGGGGCAATGAGCAGTTCTTC
CDR3 protein: CASRSGLAGGNEQFF

D gene: .
clone size: many
V gene: TRBV4-3
J gene: TRBJ1-5
CDR3 DNA: TGCGCCAGCAGCCTGGAGGTAACGCGGCCCCAGCATTTT
CDR3 protein: CASSLEVTRPQHF